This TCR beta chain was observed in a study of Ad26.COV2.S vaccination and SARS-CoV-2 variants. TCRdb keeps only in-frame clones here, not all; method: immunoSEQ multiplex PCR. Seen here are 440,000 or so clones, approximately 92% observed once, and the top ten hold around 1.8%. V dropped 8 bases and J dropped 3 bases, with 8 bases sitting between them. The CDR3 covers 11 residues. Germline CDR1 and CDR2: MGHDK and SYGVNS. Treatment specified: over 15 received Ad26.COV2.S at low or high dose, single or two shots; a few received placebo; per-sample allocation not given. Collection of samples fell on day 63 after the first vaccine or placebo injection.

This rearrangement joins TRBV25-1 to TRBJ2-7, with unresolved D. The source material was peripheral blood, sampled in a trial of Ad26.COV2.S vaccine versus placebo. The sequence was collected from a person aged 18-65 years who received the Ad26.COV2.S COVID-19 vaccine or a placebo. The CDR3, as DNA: TGTGCCAGCGAAAAAGGCTACGAGCAGTACTTC. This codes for CASEKGYEQYF.